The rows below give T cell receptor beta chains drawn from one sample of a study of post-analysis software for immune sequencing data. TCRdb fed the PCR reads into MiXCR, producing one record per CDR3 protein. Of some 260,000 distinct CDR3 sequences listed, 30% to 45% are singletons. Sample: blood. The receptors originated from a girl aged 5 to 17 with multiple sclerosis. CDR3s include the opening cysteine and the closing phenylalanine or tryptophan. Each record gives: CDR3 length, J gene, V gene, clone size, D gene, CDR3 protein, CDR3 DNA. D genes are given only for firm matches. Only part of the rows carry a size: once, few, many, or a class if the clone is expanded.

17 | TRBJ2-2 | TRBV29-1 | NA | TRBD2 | CSVQHPGLAPNTGELFF | TGCAGCGTCCAACATCCGGGACTAGCCCCGAACACCGGGGAGCTGTTTTTT
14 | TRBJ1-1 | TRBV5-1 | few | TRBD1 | CASSRLDRDTEAFF | TGCGCCAGCAGCCGCCTTGACAGGGACACTGAAGCTTTCTTT
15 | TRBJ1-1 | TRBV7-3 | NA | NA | CASSLNGPGNTEAFF | TGTGCCAGCAGCTTAAACGGCCCCGGGAACACTGAAGCTTTCTTT
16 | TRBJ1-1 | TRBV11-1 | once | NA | CASSLRAGILNTEAFF | TGTGCCAGCAGCTTACGGGCAGGGATCTTGAACACTGAAGCTTTCTTT
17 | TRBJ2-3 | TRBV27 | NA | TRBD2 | CASSRTSGLEGTDTQYF | TGTGCCAGCAGTCGCACTAGCGGGTTGGAGGGTACAGATACGCAGTATTTT
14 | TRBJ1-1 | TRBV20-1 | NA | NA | CSAKAGDMNTEAFF | TGCAGTGCTAAGGCAGGGGACATGAACACTGAAGCTTTCTTT
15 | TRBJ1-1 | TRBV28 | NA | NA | CASSLSPAEGGEAFF | TGTGCCAGCAGTTTATCCCCAGCCGAGGGGGGTGAAGCTTTCTTT
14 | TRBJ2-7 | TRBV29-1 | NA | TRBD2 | CSAGRAGDSYEQYF | TGCAGCGCCGGAAGGGCGGGAGACTCGTACGAGCAGTACTTC
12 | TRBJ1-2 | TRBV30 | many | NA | CAWSGKNYGYTF | TGTGCCTGGTCCGGGAAGAACTATGGCTACACCTTC
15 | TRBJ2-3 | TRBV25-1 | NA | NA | CASSELVGGADTQYF | TGTGCCAGCAGTGAATTGGTCGGGGGAGCAGATACGCAGTATTTT
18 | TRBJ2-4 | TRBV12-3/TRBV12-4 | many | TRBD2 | CASSRTSGRESAKNIQYF | TGTGCCAGCAGCCGGACTAGCGGGAGGGAATCGGCCAAAAACATTCAGTACTTC
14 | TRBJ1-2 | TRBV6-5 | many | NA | CASSYSNRVDGYTF | TGTGCCAGCAGTTACTCGAACAGGGTGGACGGCTACACCTTC
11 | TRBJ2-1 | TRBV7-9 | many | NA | CASSQTNEQFF | TGTGCCAGCAGCCAAACTAATGAGCAGTTCTTC
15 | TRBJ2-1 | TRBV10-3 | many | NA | CAISERGSPTGEQFF | TGTGCCATCAGTGAGCGAGGGAGCCCGACCGGTGAGCAGTTCTTC
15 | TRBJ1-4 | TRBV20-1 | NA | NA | CSASSQGVSNEKLFF | TGCAGTGCTAGCTCCCAGGGAGTTTCTAATGAAAAACTGTTTTTT
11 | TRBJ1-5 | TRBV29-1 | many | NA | CSPAARQPQHF | TGCAGCCCGGCGGCCCGTCAGCCCCAGCATTTT
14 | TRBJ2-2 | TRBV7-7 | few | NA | CASSLRANTGELFF | TGTGCCAGCAGCTTACGGGCAAACACCGGGGAGCTGTTTTTT
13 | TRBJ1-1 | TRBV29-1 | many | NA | CSVGGTLNTEAFF | TGCAGCGTTGGTGGGACACTGAACACTGAAGCTTTCTTT
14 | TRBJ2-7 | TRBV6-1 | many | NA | CASRPDGLNREQYF | TGTGCCAGCAGACCTGACGGACTGAATAGGGAGCAGTACTTC
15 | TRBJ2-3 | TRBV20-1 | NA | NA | CSARLASVSTDTQYF | TGCAGTGCTAGGCTTGCTAGCGTGAGCACAGATACGCAGTATTTT
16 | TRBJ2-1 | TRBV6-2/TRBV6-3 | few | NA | CASSNLRDGTKNEQFF | TGTGCCAGCAGTAACCTCCGGGACGGCACTAAGAATGAGCAGTTCTTC
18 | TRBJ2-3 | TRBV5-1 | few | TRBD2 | CASSFLLIAGDGTDTQYF | TGCGCCAGCAGCTTTTTGTTGATAGCGGGAGATGGAACAGATACGCAGTATTTT
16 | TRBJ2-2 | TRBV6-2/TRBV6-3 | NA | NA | CASSLPTGLSPGELFF | TGTGCCAGCAGTTTGCCGACCGGACTTTCCCCCGGGGAGCTGTTTTTT
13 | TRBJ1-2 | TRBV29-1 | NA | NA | CSVEDRDEMGYTF | TGCAGCGTTGAAGACAGGGACGAGATGGGCTACACCTTC
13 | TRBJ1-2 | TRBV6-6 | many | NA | CASSPQADYGYTF | TGTGCCAGCAGCCCGCAAGCAGACTATGGCTACACCTTC
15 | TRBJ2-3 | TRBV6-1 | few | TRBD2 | CASRPGLAGPDTQYF | TGTGCCAGCAGGCCCGGACTAGCTGGCCCAGATACGCAGTATTTT
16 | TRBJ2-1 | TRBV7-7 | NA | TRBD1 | CASGPGPGQGFNEQFF | TGTGCCAGCGGCCCTGGGCCGGGACAGGGGTTCAATGAGCAGTTCTTC
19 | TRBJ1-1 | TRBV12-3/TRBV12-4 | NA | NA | CASSFIIRGQFTMNTEAFF | TGTGCCAGCAGTTTCATTATACGGGGGCAGTTCACCATGAACACTGAAGCTTTCTTT
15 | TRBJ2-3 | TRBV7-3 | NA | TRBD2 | CASSSPSGTIDTQYF | TGTGCCAGCAGCTCTCCTAGCGGGACGATTGATACGCAGTATTTT
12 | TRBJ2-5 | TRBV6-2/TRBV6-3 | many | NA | CASTTNYETQYF | TGTGCCAGCACCACAAACTACGAGACCCAGTACTTC
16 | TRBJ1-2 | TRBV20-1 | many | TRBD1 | CSVRKPGQGFDYGYTF | TGCAGTGTTAGAAAACCGGGACAGGGGTTTGACTATGGCTACACCTTC